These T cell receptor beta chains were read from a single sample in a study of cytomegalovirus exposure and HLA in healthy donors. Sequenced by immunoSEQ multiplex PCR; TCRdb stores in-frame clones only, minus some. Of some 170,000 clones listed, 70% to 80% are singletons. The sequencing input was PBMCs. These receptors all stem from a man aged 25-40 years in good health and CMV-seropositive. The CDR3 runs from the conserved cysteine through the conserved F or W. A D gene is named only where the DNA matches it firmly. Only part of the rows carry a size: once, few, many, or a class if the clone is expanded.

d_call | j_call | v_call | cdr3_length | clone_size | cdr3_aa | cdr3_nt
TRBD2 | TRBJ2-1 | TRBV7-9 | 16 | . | CASSPPGLAQGNEQFF | TGTGCCAGCAGCCCCCCGGGACTAGCACAGGGAAATGAGCAGTTCTTC
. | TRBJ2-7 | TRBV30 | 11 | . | CAWSDSYEQYF | TGTGCCTGGAGTGACAGCTACGAGCAGTACTTC
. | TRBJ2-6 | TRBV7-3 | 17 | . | CASSSMGDLSGANVLTF | TGTGCCAGCAGCTCCATGGGAGACCTTTCTGGGGCCAACGTCCTGACTTTC
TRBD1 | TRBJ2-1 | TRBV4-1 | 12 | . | CASSQTGSEQFF | TGCGCCAGCAGCCAGACAGGGAGTGAGCAGTTCTTC
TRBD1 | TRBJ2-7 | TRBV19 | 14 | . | CASSRTGGSYEQYF | TGTGCCAGTAGTAGGACAGGGGGCTCCTACGAGCAGTACTTC
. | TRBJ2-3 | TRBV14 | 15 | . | CASSPGVASTDTQYF | TGTGCCAGCAGCCCAGGGGTGGCTAGCACAGATACGCAGTATTTT
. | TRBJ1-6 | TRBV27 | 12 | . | CASTREGQALHF | TGTGCCAGCACTCGGGAGGGCCAGGCCCTCCACTTT
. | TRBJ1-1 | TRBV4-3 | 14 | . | CASSQNVRGLEAFF | TGCGCCAGCAGCCAGAATGTCAGGGGCCTTGAAGCTTTCTTT
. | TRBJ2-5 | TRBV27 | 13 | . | CASSFGHGETQYF | TGTGCCAGCAGTTTTGGACATGGAGAGACCCAGTACTTC
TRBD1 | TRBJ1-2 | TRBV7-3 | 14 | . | CASSRPGQGTGYTF | TGTGCCAGCAGCAGACCGGGACAGGGGACGGGCTACACCTTC
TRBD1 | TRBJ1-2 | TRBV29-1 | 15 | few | CSVELSRQGEDGYTF | TGCAGCGTTGAGCTGAGTCGTCAGGGGGAAGATGGCTACACCTTC
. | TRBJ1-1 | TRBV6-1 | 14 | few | CASSEKGDNTEAFF | TGTGCCAGCAGTGAAAAAGGGGATAACACTGAAGCTTTCTTT
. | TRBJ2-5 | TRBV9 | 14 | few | CASKVHPRGETQYF | TGTGCCAGCAAGGTGCACCCCCGGGGGGAGACCCAGTACTTC
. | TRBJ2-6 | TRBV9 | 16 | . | CASSSLPGQGANVLTF | TGTGCCAGCAGCTCACTTCCTGGGCAAGGGGCCAACGTCCTGACTTTC
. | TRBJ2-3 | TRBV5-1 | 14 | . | CASSSGQFTDTQYF | TGCGCCAGCAGCTCAGGACAGTTCACAGATACGCAGTATTTT
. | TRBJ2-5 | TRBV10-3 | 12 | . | CAISAGEETQYF | TGTGCCATCAGTGCAGGGGAAGAGACCCAGTACTTC